This T cell receptor beta chain was sequenced during a study of siplizumab effects on memory and regulatory T cells. Study findings and constraints: Reactions containing siplizumab showed mappable alloreactive CD4+ clones averaging roughly 66% Treg-derived, versus 25% to 30% in controls. Apparently more diverse than memory cells, naive T cells also seemed major alloresponse contributors.

Produced via immunoSEQ multiplex PCR; TCRdb's table is partial and in-frame only. The table records 100,000 or so clones, 94% of them present only once. For this clone: No antigen is known for it.

Per the germline V gene, CDR1 is WSHSY and CDR2 is SAAADI. V gave up 3 bases and J gave up 1 base, with 11 bases separating them. The CDR3 length is 15 residues. The sample was Tregs sorted from blood. This chain links TRBV10-2 with TRBJ2-3, with D tentatively TRBD2 (5 bases). This receptor was taken from a human donor in good health. Here the CDR3 reads CASSDDGKGTDTQYF. In nucleotides, the CDR3 is TGCGCCAGCAGTGATGACGGGAAGGGCACAGATACGCAGTATTTT.